The 20 T cell receptor beta chains reported below all come from one sample, sequenced in a study of blood T cell repertoires in COVID-19 (dated by TCRdb to about 2020). The library was generated by the immunoSEQ multiplex PCR assay. This is the immuneACCESS table as TCRdb keeps it, with only in-frame sequences that have V and J called. A part of the clones is gone; compared with another copy, unresolved V genes explain less than half, and the rest is unexplained. The sample includes some 300,000 clones, with around 90% observed a single time. The top ten constitute roughly 2.1% of the sample. The sequenced sample was peripheral blood. Receptors were obtained from a man aged 18 to 30 with active or convalescent COVID-19.

The sample holds one count of this clone. This chain uses TRBV5-6 with TRBJ2-3; the D gene is possibly TRBD2 (6 bases). CDR3 length: 16 residues. V was trimmed by 4 bases and J by 2 bases, leaving 17 bases between them. From germline, CDR1 is SGHDT and CDR2 YYEEEE. This CDR3 reads CASSGLAGGNTDTQYF. The CDR3 bases are TGTGCCAGCAGCGGATTAGCTGGCGGGAACACAGATACGCAGTATTTT.

The J gene is TRBJ1-1, the V gene TRBV9; D may be TRBD1 (5 bases). This CDR3 contains 13 residues. Trimming removed 3 bases from V and 6 bases from J, with 12 bases in between. In germline, CDR1 is SGDLS, CDR2 YYNGEE. The CDR3 loop reads CASSDGGGSEAFF. Here the CDR3 DNA reads TGTGCCAGCAGCGACGGGGGTGGGTCTGAAGCTTTCTTT.

The V gene is TRBV3-1 (or the pseudogene TRBV3-2), the J gene TRBJ1-2; 8 bases are shared with TRBD1. Trimming at V came to 7 bases and at J to 7 bases, leaving 8 bases not matched to a gene. The CDR3 has 13 amino acids. Per germline, CDR1 LGHDT and CDR2 YNNKEL (reference sequence). CDR3 protein: CASTGQGRIGYTF. DNA of the CDR3: TGTGCCAGCACCGGACAGGGAAGGATTGGCTACACCTTC.

The J gene is TRBJ1-2, the V gene TRBV4-1, with unresolved D. Deletions cut 4 bases from V and 3 bases from J, with 15 bases between. Per the germline V gene, CDR1 is MGHRA and CDR2 is YSYEKL. The CDR3 totals 15 residues. DNA for the CDR3: TGCGCCAGCAGCCCCGGGTGGCCCGATGACTATGGCTACACCTTC. Translating gives CASSPGWPDDYGYTF.

The chain employs TRBV28 and TRBJ2-2, with TRBD2 matching 8 bases. The junction had 4 bases not matched to a gene; V was cut back by 2 bases and J by 5 bases. This CDR3 is built from 15 residues. Germline loops: CDR1 MDHEN, CDR2 SYDVKM. CDR3 in DNA: TGTGCCAGCAGTTTAGCGGGAGGCGGGACCGGGGAGCTGTTTTTT. Amino acids: CASSLAGGGTGELFF.

This sequence joins TRBV6-1 and TRBJ2-4, with D hard to call. V was clipped by 2 bases and J by 0 bases, with 8 bases between them. CDR1 is MNHNS and CDR2 is SASEGT in the germline V gene. The CDR3 sequence is 15 residues long. The CDR3 loop reads CASSERLLAKNIQYF. In nucleotides, the CDR3 is TGTGCCAGCAGTGAAAGACTTTTAGCCAAAAACATTCAGTACTTC.

The CDR3, as DNA: TGTGCCAGCAGGGACTCACGGCAGTACAATGAGCAGTTCTTC. Residues: CASRDSRQYNEQFF. The chain recombines TRBV2 with TRBJ2-1, with a possible D match to TRBD2 (5 bases). Deletions cut 6 bases from V and 4 bases from J, with 13 bases between. This CDR3 region has 14 residues. Germline V lookup: CDR1 SNHLY, CDR2 FYNNEI.

The gene calls are TRBV27 and TRBJ1-2; maybe TRBD1 (5 bases). The CDR3 spans 14 residues. Trimming left V 2 bases short and J 6 bases short, with 13 bases between. Germline loops: CDR1 MNHEY, CDR2 SMNVEV (reference sequence). CDR3 residues: CASSLGQGGDGYTF. CDR3 DNA sequence: TGTGCCAGCAGTTTAGGTCAGGGCGGAGATGGCTACACCTTC.

The chain couples TRBV15 to TRBJ2-1; 10 positions match TRBD2. V was pared by 1 base and J by 9 bases, with 6 bases of the junction left unmatched. Germline CDR1 and CDR2: LNHNV and YYDKDF (reference sequence). The CDR3 sequence is 15 residues long. The CDR3 bases are TGTGCCACCAGCAGAGTTACTAGCGGGGATGGTGAGCAGTTCTTC. This codes for CATSRVTSGDGEQFF.

The chain couples TRBV4-1 to TRBJ2-3; tentatively, D is TRBD2 (5 bases). The V and J ends lost 6 bases and 5 bases respectively, with 9 bases between them. Germline CDR1 and CDR2: MGHRA and YSYEKL. This CDR3 spans 12 amino acids. CDR3 loop: CASSPGGDTQYF. CDR3 sequence (DNA): TGCGCCAGCAGTCCAGGAGGAGATACGCAGTATTTT.

This clone was recorded only once. The chain uses TRBV19 and TRBJ1-5; the match to TRBD1 covers 8 bases. V gave up 4 bases and J gave up 4 bases; unmatched junction bases: 6. The length of the CDR3 is 15 residues. CDR1 LNHDA and CDR2 SQIVND come from the germline V gene (reference sequence). The CDR3 sequence: CASSTRGQGNQPQHF. CDR3 nucleotide sequence: TGTGCCAGTAGTACCCGCGGACAGGGAAATCAGCCCCAGCATTTT.

The chain links TRBV28 to TRBJ2-1, with D perhaps matching TRBD1 (5 bases). Germline V lookup: CDR1 MDHEN, CDR2 SYDVKM. Trimming shortened V by 6 bases and J by 4 bases, and 10 bases separated the two germline ends. The CDR3 has 13 residues. The CDR3 nucleotides read TGTGCCAGCAGAAATAGACAGTACAATGAGCAGTTCTTC. The encoded protein is CASRNRQYNEQFF.

This rearrangement joins TRBV7-2 to TRBJ2-3; 11 bases are a match to TRBD2. After removal of 5 bases from V and 4 bases from J, the junction contained 2 bases not matched to a gene. This CDR3 is 14 amino acids long. From germline, CDR1 is SGHTA and CDR2 FQGNSA. The DNA for the CDR3 is TGTGCCAGCAGCCAGACTAGCGGGGCAGATACGCAGTATTTT. Translated, it gives CASSQTSGADTQYF.

CDR3 coding DNA: TGCGCCAGCAGCCCCCGCGGGAGAAGAGGCTACACCTTC. It codes for CASSPRGRRGYTF. The chain employs TRBV4-1 and TRBJ1-2; D is undetermined. Trimming cost V 4 bases and J 8 bases, with 14 bases left between them. This CDR3 comprises 13 residues. Germline V gene sequence: CDR1 MGHRA, CDR2 YSYEKL.

The chain recombines TRBV9 with TRBJ1-1, with TRBD1 matching 7 bases. CDR1 and CDR2 from the germline V gene are SGDLS and YYNGEE. This CDR3 has 15 residues. V lost 0 bases and J lost 5; bases outside the gene matches: 7. Written as DNA, the CDR3 is TGTGCCAGCAGCGTAGTACAACAGGGGAGAACTGAAGCTTTCTTT. Translated, it gives CASSVVQQGRTEAFF.

The V call is TRBV5-1, the J call TRBJ2-5; 8 bases match TRBD1. CDR3 length equals 13 residues. Trimming at V came to 4 bases and at J to 7 bases, leaving 6 bases not matched to a gene. Germline lookup yields CDR1 SGHRS and CDR2 YFSETQ. CDR3 DNA sequence: TGCGCCAGCAGCCCGGACAGGGCGGGGACCCAGTACTTC. As protein: CASSPDRAGTQYF.

This chain joins TRBV10-2 and TRBJ1-5; D gene unclear. V shed 8 bases and J shed 1 base, with 9 bases lying between them. This CDR3 is built from 13 residues. Germline CDR1 and CDR2: WSHSY and SAAADI. The CDR3 DNA follows: TGCGCCAGCGGAGCCGGGAGCAATCAGCCCCAGCATTTT. Amino acid sequence: CASGAGSNQPQHF.

The rearrangement joins TRBV28 to TRBJ2-7, with 13 positions matching TRBD2. Germline V gives CDR1 MDHEN, CDR2 SYDVKM. This CDR3 comprises 17 residues. Trimming at V came to 2 bases and at J to 0 bases, leaving 4 bases not matched to a gene. This CDR3 reads CASSLPGLAGASYEQYF. The CDR3 DNA is TGTGCCAGCAGTTTACCCGGACTAGCGGGGGCCTCCTACGAGCAGTACTTC.

The rearrangement uses TRBV7-2 and TRBJ1-2; 8 nucleotides agree with TRBD1. The CDR3 length is 13 residues. V shed 6 bases, J shed 8 bases, and the junction held 8 bases outside the gene matches. The germline V gene has CDR1 SGHTA and CDR2 FQGNSA. The CDR3 DNA follows: TGTGCCAGCAGACTCCAGGGGGCGCGAGGCTACACCTTC. Protein: CASRLQGARGYTF.

V and J are TRBV27 and TRBJ2-1; perhaps TRBD2 as D (6 bases). The CDR3 extends over 15 amino acids. Germline-derived CDR1 and CDR2 are MNHEY and SMNVEV (reference sequence). Trimming shortened V by 6 bases and J by 4 bases, and 16 bases separated the two germline ends. Here the CDR3 DNA reads TGTGCCAGCAGACGGGGGAGGCTTATTTACAATGAGCAGTTCTTC. This translates into CASRRGRLIYNEQFF.